Each of the 25 T cell receptor beta chains below was sequenced from the same sample in a study of cytomegalovirus exposure and HLA in healthy donors. In the PCR, 60 Vbeta and 13 Jbeta primers were used. Assay used: immunoSEQ multiplex PCR; TCRdb lists only in-frame clones, some missing. The sample's table shows more than 55,000 clones. The sequenced material came from PBMCs. These receptors came from a woman in her 40s in good health and CMV-seropositive.

This chain connects TRBV5-4 to TRBJ2-3, with 7 bases fitting TRBD2. Germline CDR1 SGHNT, CDR2 YYREEE (reference sequence). This CDR3 is 16 amino acids long. J lost 0 bases, V lost 4 bases, and 8 bases had no gene match. Here the CDR3 reads CASSTQSGASTDTQYF. The CDR3 nucleotides are TGTGCCAGCAGCACCCAGAGCGGGGCTAGCACAGATACGCAGTATTTT.

The rearrangement uses TRBV7-2 and TRBJ2-3, with TRBD2 as a possible D gene (6 bases). Germline CDR1 and CDR2: SGHTA and FQGNSA. V shed 5 bases and J shed 2 bases, with 14 bases lying between them. The CDR3 loop spans 15 amino acids. The CDR3 DNA reads as TGTGCCAGCAGCCCCGGGACTCCGAACACAGATACGCAGTATTTT. It yields the protein CASSPGTPNTDTQYF. Full variable domain (missing parts from reference TRBV7-2 and TRBJ2-3): GAGVSQSPSNKVTEKGKDVELRCDPISGHTALYWYRQSLGQGLEFLIYFQGNSAPDKSGLPSDRFSAERTGGSVSTLTIQRTQQEDSAVYLCASSPGTPNTDTQYFGPGTRLTVL.

This chain connects TRBV19 to TRBJ2-1, with 7 bases lining up with TRBD1. V trimming: 2 bases; J trimming: 3 bases; junction bases outside the gene matches: 4. The CDR3 contains 15 residues. CDR1 and CDR2 from the germline V gene are LNHDA and SQIVND (reference sequence). The CDR3 nucleotides read TGTGCCAGTAGTATAAGGACAGGAATCTACAATGAGCAGTTCTTC. Residues: CASSIRTGIYNEQFF.

The chain has TRBV6-5 and TRBJ1-1; D is possibly TRBD1 (6 bases). The CDR3 spans 14 residues. V was cut by 6 bases and J by 1 base, with 12 bases left in between. The germline V gene has CDR1 MNHEY and CDR2 SVGAGI. The CDR3, as DNA: TGTGCCAGCAGACTATGGACAGCGAACACTGAAGCTTTCTTT. It translates to CASRLWTANTEAFF.

The rearrangement links TRBV2 to TRBJ1-6; D gene ambiguous. This CDR3 is 17 amino acids long. Trimming removed 2 bases at V and 6 bases at J, with 17 bases between. Germline CDR1 and CDR2: SNHLY and FYNNEI. Written as DNA, the CDR3 is TGTGCCAGCAGTGAAAGTCCGATCAAAAGAGGTAATTCACCCCTCCACTTT. Protein sequence: CASSESPIKRGNSPLHF.

The chain joins TRBV23-1 to TRBJ2-5; 8 bases are shared with TRBD2. The end of the DNA is better explained by TRBJ2-7, so the J call may be wrong. TRBV23-1 is designated an ORF whose function remains uncertain. There are 14 residues in the CDR3. CDR3 sequence (DNA): TGCGCCAGCACCCGAGATGCGGGAGGCGACGAGCAGTACTTC. It specifies CASTRDAGGDEQYF.

The rearrangement links TRBV5-1 to TRBJ2-3, with D perhaps matching TRBD1 (5 bases). The CDR3 contains 14 residues. Trimming removed 0 bases from V and 4 bases from J, with 9 bases in between. Germline V gene data show CDR1 as SGHRS and CDR2 as YFSETQ. Written as DNA, the CDR3 is TGCGCCAGCAGCTTGGAAAGGGGCGCAGATACGCAGTATTTT. This sequence encodes CASSLERGADTQYF.

The rearrangement joins TRBV4-2 to TRBJ2-5; TRBD2 aligns across 8 bases. Germline CDR1 reads LGHNA; CDR2 reads YNFKEQ. Germline trimming cut 4 bases from V and 5 bases from J; bases unmatched to any gene: 9. The CDR3 covers 15 residues. The CDR3 DNA reads TGTGCCAGCAGCCCGTCCAGCGGGAGTTGGGAGACCCAGTACTTC. Translated: CASSPSSGSWETQYF.

This chain connects TRBV25-1 to TRBJ2-2; D is ambiguous. The CDR3 loop spans 16 amino acids. The germline CDR1 and CDR2 sequences are MGHDK and SYGVNS. V dropped 3 bases and J dropped 6 bases, with 17 bases sitting between them. The CDR3 bases are TGTGCCAGCAGTGAGGGTTCAGGTTCGGTATCCGGGGAGCTGTTTTTT. It yields the protein CASSEGSGSVSGELFF.

The V and J genes are TRBV25-1 and TRBJ1-3; the D gene is possibly TRBD1 (5 bases). This CDR3 is built from 15 residues. V lost 0 bases, J lost 4 bases, and 10 bases lay in between. Germline CDR1 is MGHDK and CDR2 is SYGVNS. The CDR3 reads CASSEYSGPGNTIYF. DNA of the CDR3: TGTGCCAGCAGTGAATATTCAGGGCCCGGAAACACCATATATTTT.

This rearrangement joins TRBV7-2 to TRBJ2-7; unclear D gene. The CDR3 loop spans 11 amino acids. Per germline, CDR1 SGHTA and CDR2 FQGNSA. Trimming removed 4 bases from V and 9 bases from J, with 10 bases in between. For the CDR3, the DNA is TGTGCCAGCAGCTCAACCTCGAGGCAGTACTTC. This encodes CASSSTSRQYF.

The chain has TRBV12-5 and TRBJ2-1, with D perhaps matching TRBD1 (5 bases). V lost 2 bases to trimming and J lost 7 bases, with 21 bases between them. The CDR3 totals 17 residues. In germline, CDR1 is LGHNT, CDR2 FRNRAP. CDR3 in DNA: TGTGCTAGTGGTTTGATCGTCTTTGGGGCAGGTGGGAATGAGCAGTTCTTC. As protein: CASGLIVFGAGGNEQFF.

The chain links TRBV7-9 to TRBJ2-7, with D perhaps TRBD2 (6 bases). V lost 5 bases to trimming and J lost 3 bases, with 20 bases between them. The CDR3 has 16 residues. In germline, CDR1 is SEHNR, CDR2 FQNEAQ (reference sequence). This CDR3 is CASSPPLSDSGYEQYF. The CDR3 coding sequence is TGTGCCAGCAGCCCGCCCCTTAGCGATAGCGGCTACGAGCAGTACTTC.

This rearrangement joins TRBV2 to TRBJ1-5; TRBD1 matches at 10 bases. V trimming: 3 bases; J trimming: 5 bases; junction bases outside the gene matches: 7. Germline loops: CDR1 SNHLY, CDR2 FYNNEI. CDR3 length: 16 amino acids. The CDR3 coding sequence is TGTGCCAGCAGTGACCCCGGACAGGGGGGCGATCAGCCCCAGCATTTT. This translates into CASSDPGQGGDQPQHF.

CDR3 loop: CASSRGGQGVNEQFF. The DNA of the CDR3 is TGTGCCAGCAGCCGGGGGGGACAGGGGGTTAATGAGCAGTTCTTC. The genes are TRBV11-2 and TRBJ2-1; 11 bases map to TRBD1. Germline-derived CDR1 and CDR2 are SGHAT and FQNNGV. This CDR3 comprises 15 residues. After removal of 5 bases from V and 7 bases from J, the junction contained 7 bases not matched to a gene.

V usage is TRBV19 and J usage is TRBJ2-3; possible D gene TRBD2, 5 bases. In germline, CDR1 is LNHDA, CDR2 SQIVND (reference sequence). This CDR3 spans 15 amino acids. The V gene lost 3 bases and the J gene lost 2 bases, with 12 bases spanning the gap. The CDR3 region has the DNA TGTGCCAGTAGTATTAGCGCGACCTACACAGATACGCAGTATTTT. It encodes CASSISATYTDTQYF.

The gene calls are TRBV7-2 and TRBJ1-5; D remains ambiguous. Germline V CDR1 and CDR2: SGHTA, FQGNSA. CDR3 length: 14 amino acids. The ends were cut back, 5 bases at V and 9 bases at J, with 17 bases in the middle. The CDR3 loop is CASSPTFGGRPQHF. The CDR3 DNA sequence: TGTGCCAGCAGCCCGACGTTCGGTGGGCGGCCCCAGCATTTT.

Here the CDR3 DNA reads TGCGCCAGCAGCCAAGATCAAGATGCCGGGTGGGGCAATCAGCCCCAGCATTTT. Translation: CASSQDQDAGWGNQPQHF. V usage is TRBV4-1 and J usage is TRBJ1-5; D remains unclear. The CDR3 length is 18 residues. Trimming cost V 0 bases and J 2 bases, with 17 bases left between them. The germline gives CDR1 MGHRA, CDR2 YSYEKL.

This clone ranks as medium-sized in terms of frequency. The chain joins TRBV19 to TRBJ1-4; 10 nucleotides align to TRBD1. Germline CDR1 is LNHDA and CDR2 is SQIVND (reference sequence). CDR3 length: 14 amino acids. V shed 6 bases, J shed 6 bases, and the junction held 4 bases outside the gene matches. CDR3 residues: CASSTGTGDEKLFF. The DNA of the CDR3 is TGTGCCAGTAGCACCGGGACAGGGGATGAAAAACTGTTTTTT.

V and J are TRBV7-2 and TRBJ1-2; the D gene is possibly TRBD1 (5 bases). Looked up from germline, CDR1 is SGHTA and CDR2 is FQGNSA. The CDR3 has 14 amino acids. Trimming took 0 bases from V and 8 from J, leaving 13 bases between them. CDR3 region: CASSLAGTLGGYTF. The CDR3 DNA is TGTGCCAGCAGCTTAGCGGGGACTTTGGGGGGCTACACCTTC.

The rearrangement links TRBV5-6 to TRBJ2-7, with 8 positions matching TRBD2. V lost 1 base, J lost 2 bases, and 8 bases stayed unmatched. Germline loops: CDR1 SGHDT, CDR2 YYEEEE. The CDR3 is 16 residues long. The CDR3 region is CASSLWGAGGPYEQYF. The CDR3 DNA reads as TGTGCCAGCAGCTTGTGGGGGGCGGGGGGCCCCTACGAGCAGTACTTC.

The chain has TRBV5-1 and TRBJ2-1; 11 nucleotides agree with TRBD2. The germline V gene encodes CDR1 SGHRS and CDR2 YFSETQ. Trimming removed 0 bases from V and 5 bases from J; junction bases left unmatched: 7. The CDR3 covers 17 residues. In nucleotides, the CDR3 is TGCGCCAGCAGCTTGGCCATGTCTAGCGGGGGGAACAATGAGCAGTTCTTC. The encoded protein is CASSLAMSSGGNNEQFF.

The genes are TRBV19 and TRBJ1-1, with a weak D call TRBD1 (5 bases). This CDR3 has 12 residues. With 1 base removed from V and 9 bases from J, the gap between germline ends came to 9 bases. CDR1 LNHDA and CDR2 SQIVND come from the germline V gene (reference sequence). CDR3 protein: CASSIGGRKAFF. The CDR3 DNA sequence: TGTGCCAGTAGTATAGGGGGCAGAAAAGCTTTCTTT.

This chain connects TRBV25-1 to TRBJ2-1; tentative D call: TRBD1 (6 bases). The CDR3 sequence is 15 residues long. From germline, CDR1 is MGHDK and CDR2 SYGVNS. The V end lost 2 bases, the J end lost 4 bases, and 12 bases lay between the germline ends. The chain's CDR3 is CASSEGRGWYNEQFF. The CDR3 DNA is TGTGCCAGCAGTGAAGGCAGGGGATGGTACAATGAGCAGTTCTTC.

The chain uses TRBV18 and TRBJ1-1, with 10 positions matching TRBD1. The J segment lost 2 bases and the V segment lost 0 bases, leaving 3 bases of the junction unmatched. The length of the CDR3 is 16 residues. From germline, CDR1 is KGHSH and CDR2 LQKENI. The CDR3 DNA follows: TGTGCCAGCTCACCACCTCGGGACAGGGGAAACACTGAAGCTTTCTTT. This encodes CASSPPRDRGNTEAFF.